The sequence of this TCR beta chain was determined in a study of shared clonotypes between healthy human individuals. The V segment lost 5 bases and the J segment 1 base; nucleotides outside the gene matches: 3. CDR3 length: 15 residues. Germline V gene data show CDR1 as SEHNR and CDR2 as FQNEAQ (reference sequence). Only CD45RO-negative cells positively selected for CCR7 counted as naive CD8 cells, so terminally differentiated effector memory CD45RA+ cells were excluded. On sorted subsets, replicate PCRs used 200 to 250 ng DNA, or 25,000 to 35,000 T cell genomes. The method was immunoSEQ multiplex PCR; TCRdb's version includes in-frame clones alone and lacks a portion of them. The sample includes about 2,100,000 clones, approximately 94% seen only once; the top ten take roughly 1.8%.

The gene calls are TRBV7-9 and TRBJ2-2; 8 bases are a match to TRBD2. Sequencing used naive CD8+ T cells from PBMCs. This clonotype originated in a man aged 18 to 29 in good health. Some clones in this sample may be carry-over from other donors' samples. The CDR3 reads CASSHTSGNTGELFF. The CDR3 bases are TGTGCCAGCAGCCACACTAGCGGGAACACCGGGGAGCTGTTTTTT.